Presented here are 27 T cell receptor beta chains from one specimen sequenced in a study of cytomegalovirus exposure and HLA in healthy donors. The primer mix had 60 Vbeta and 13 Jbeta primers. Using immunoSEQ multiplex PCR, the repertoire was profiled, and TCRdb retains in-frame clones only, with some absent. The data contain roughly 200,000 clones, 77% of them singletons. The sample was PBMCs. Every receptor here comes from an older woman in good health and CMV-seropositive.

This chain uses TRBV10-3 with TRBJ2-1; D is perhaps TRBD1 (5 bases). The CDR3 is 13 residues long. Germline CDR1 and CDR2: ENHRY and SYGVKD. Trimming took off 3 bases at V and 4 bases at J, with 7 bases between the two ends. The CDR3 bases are TGTGCCATCAGTGACGACAGTTACAATGAGCAGTTCTTC. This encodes CAISDDSYNEQFF.

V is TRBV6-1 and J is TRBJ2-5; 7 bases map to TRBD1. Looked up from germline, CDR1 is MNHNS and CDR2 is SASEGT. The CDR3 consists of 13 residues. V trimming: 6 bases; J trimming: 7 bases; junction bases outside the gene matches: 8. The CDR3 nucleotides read TGTGCCAGCAGGGCAGGGGGTCTCGGGACCCAGTACTTC. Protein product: CASRAGGLGTQYF.

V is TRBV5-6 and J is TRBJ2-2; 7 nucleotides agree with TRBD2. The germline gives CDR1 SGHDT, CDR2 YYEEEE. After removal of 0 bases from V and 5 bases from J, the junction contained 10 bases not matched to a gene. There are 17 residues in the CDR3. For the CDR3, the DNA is TGTGCCAGCAGCTTGGGTCCAGCGGGGACGACGACCGGGGAGCTGTTTTTT. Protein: CASSLGPAGTTTGELFF. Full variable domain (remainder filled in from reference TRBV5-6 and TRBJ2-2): DAGVTQSPTHLIKTRGQQVTLRCSPKSGHDTVSWYQQALGQGPQFIFQYYEEEERQRGNFPDRFSGHQFPNYSSELNVNALLLGDSALYLCASSLGPAGTTTGELFFGEGSRLTVL.

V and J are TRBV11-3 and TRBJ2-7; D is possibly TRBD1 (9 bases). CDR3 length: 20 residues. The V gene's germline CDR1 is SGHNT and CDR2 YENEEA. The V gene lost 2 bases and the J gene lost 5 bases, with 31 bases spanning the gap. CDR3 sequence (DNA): TGTGCCAGCAGCTTACCAACCGGGACAGGGATAATAGCGGGAAGGCACGAGCAGTACTTC. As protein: CASSLPTGTGIIAGRHEQYF.

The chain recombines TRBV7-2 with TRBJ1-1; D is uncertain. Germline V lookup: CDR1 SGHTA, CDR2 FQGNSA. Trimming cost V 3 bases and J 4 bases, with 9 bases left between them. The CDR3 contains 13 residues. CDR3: CASSLGTRTEAFF. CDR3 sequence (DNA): TGTGCCAGCAGCTTGGGCACCCGCACTGAAGCTTTCTTT.

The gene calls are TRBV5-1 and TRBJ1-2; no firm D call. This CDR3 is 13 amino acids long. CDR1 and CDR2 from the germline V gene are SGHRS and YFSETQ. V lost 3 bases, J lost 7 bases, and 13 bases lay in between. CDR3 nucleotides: TGCGCCAGCAGCTATGACACCCACGGTGGCTACACCTTC. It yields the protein CASSYDTHGGYTF.

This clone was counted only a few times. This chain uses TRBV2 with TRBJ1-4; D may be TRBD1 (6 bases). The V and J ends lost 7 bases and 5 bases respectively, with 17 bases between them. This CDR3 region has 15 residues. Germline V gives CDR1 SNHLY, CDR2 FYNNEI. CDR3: CASTFGGGSNEKLFF. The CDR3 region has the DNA TGTGCCAGCACCTTTGGGGGGGGCAGCAATGAAAAACTGTTTTTT.

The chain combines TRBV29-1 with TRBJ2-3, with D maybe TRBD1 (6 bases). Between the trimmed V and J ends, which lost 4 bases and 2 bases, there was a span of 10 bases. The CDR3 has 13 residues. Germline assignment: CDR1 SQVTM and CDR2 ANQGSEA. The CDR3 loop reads CSVVQGPTDTQYF. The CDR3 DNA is TGCAGCGTTGTGCAGGGGCCCACAGATACGCAGTATTTT.

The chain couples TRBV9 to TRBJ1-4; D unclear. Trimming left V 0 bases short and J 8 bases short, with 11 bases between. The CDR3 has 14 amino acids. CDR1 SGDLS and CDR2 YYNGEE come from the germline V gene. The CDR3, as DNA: TGTGCCAGCAGCGTAGACCCGGAGAGAGAAAAACTGTTTTTT. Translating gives CASSVDPEREKLFF.

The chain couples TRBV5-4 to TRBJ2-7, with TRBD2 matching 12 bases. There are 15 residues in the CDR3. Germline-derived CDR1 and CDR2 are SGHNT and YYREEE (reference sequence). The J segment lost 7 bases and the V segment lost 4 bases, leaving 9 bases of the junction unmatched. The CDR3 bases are TGTGCCAGCAGCCCCTCTAGCGGGGGGGCGAGAGAGCAGTACTTC. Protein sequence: CASSPSSGGAREQYF.

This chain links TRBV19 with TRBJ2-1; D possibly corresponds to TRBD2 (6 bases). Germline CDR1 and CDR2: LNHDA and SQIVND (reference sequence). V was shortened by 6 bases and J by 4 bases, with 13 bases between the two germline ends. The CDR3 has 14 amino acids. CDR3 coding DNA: TGTGCCAGTAGAGGCGGGGACCGGTACAATGAGCAGTTCTTC. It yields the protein CASRGGDRYNEQFF.

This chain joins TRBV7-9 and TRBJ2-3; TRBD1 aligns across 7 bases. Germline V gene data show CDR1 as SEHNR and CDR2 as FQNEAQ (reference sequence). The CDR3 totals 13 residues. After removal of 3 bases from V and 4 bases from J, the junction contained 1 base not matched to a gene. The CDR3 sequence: CASSLTGSDTQYF. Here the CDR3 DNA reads TGTGCCAGCAGCTTGACAGGGTCAGATACGCAGTATTTT.

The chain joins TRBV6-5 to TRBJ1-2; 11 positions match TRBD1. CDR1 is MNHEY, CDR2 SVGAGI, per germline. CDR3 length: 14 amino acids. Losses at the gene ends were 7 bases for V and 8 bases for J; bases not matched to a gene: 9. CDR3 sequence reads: CASKRGTGGSGYTF. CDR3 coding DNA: TGTGCCAGCAAAAGGGGGACAGGGGGATCGGGCTACACCTTC.

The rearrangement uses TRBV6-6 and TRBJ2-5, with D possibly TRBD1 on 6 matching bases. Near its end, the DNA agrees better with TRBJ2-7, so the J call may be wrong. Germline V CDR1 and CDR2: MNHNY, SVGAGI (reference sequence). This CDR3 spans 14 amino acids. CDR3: CASTRQSGVGEQYF. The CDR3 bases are TGTGCCAGCACCCGCCAGTCAGGGGTTGGCGAGCAGTACTTC.

CDR3 coding DNA: TGTGCCAGCAGCCCGGAAGCGGGAAACCAAGAGACCCAGTACTTC. It yields the protein CASSPEAGNQETQYF. This chain connects TRBV11-3 to TRBJ2-5, with 7 bases lining up with TRBD2. The CDR3 extends over 15 amino acids. CDR1 and CDR2 (germline): SGHNT, YENEEA. Unmatched junction bases numbered 6, after V lost 5 bases and J lost 0 bases.

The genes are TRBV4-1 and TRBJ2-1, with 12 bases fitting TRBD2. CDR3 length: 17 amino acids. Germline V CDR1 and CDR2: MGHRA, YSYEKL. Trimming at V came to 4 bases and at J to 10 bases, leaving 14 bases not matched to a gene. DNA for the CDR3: TGCGCCAGCAGCCTCCGGTTGGGGGCCGGGACTAGCGGGGAGCAGTTCTTC. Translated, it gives CASSLRLGAGTSGEQFF.

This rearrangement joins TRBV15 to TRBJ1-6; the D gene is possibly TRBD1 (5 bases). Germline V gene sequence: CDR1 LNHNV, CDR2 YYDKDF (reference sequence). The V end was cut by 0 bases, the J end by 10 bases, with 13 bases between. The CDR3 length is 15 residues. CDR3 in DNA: TGTGCCACCAGCAGAGATTGGGCAGGGAAATCACCCCTCCACTTT. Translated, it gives CATSRDWAGKSPLHF.

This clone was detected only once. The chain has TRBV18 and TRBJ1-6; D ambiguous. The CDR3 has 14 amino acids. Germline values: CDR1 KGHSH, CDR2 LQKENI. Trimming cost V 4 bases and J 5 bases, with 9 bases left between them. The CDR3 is CASSRGADNSPLHF. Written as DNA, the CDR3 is TGTGCCAGCTCACGAGGCGCAGATAATTCACCCCTCCACTTT.

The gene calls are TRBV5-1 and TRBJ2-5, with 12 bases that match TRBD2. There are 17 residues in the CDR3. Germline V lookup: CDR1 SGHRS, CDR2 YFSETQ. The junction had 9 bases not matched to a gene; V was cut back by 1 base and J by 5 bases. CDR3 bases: TGCGCCAGCAGCTTGCCCCCGACTAGCGGGAGACCGGAGACCCAGTACTTC. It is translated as CASSLPPTSGRPETQYF.

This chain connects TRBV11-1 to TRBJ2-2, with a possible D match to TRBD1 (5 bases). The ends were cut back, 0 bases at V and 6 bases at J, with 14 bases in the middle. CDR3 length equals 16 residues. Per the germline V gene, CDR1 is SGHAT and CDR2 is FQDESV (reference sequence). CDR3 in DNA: TGTGCCAGCAGCTTAGCAGGGGCCGCGGTTCCCGGGGAGCTGTTTTTT. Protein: CASSLAGAAVPGELFF.

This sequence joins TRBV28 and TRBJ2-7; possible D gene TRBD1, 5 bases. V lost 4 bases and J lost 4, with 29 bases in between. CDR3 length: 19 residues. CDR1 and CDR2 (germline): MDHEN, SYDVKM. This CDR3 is CASSSAERQPSWRGYEQYF. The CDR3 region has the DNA TGTGCCAGCAGTTCCGCCGAACGACAGCCCTCCTGGCGCGGTTACGAGCAGTACTTC.

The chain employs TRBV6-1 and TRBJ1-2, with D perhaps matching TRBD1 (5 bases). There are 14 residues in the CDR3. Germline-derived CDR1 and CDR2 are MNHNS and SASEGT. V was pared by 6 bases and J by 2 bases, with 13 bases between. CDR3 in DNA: TGTGCCAGCAGCCTACTGACAGAGAACTATGGCTACACCTTC. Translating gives CASSLLTENYGYTF.

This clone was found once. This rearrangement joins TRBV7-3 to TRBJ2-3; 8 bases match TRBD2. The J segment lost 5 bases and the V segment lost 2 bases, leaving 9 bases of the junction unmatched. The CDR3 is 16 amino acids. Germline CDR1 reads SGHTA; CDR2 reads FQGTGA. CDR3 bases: TGTGCCAGCAGCTTATTGGGCGGGGGGAACGGAGATACGCAGTATTTT. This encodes CASSLLGGGNGDTQYF.

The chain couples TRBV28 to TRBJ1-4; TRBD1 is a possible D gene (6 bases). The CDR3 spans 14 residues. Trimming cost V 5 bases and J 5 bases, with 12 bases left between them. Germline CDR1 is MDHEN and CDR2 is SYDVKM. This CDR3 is CASSDPGHNEKLFF. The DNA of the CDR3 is TGTGCCAGCAGTGACCCGGGACACAATGAAAAACTGTTTTTT.

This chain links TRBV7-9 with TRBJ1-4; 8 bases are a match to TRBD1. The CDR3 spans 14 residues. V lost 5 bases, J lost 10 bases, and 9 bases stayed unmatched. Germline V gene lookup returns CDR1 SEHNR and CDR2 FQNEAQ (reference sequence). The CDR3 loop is CASSPGQGGTKLFF. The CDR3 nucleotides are TGTGCCAGCAGCCCCGGACAGGGCGGGACAAAACTGTTTTTT.

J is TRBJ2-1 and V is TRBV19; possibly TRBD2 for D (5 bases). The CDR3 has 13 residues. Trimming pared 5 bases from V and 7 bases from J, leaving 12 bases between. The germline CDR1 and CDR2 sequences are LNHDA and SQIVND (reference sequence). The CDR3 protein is CASSGKRWNEQFF. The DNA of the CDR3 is TGTGCCAGTAGTGGGAAGCGGTGGAATGAGCAGTTCTTC. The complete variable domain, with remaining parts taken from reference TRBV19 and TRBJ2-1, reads DGGITQSPKYLFRKEGQNVTLSCEQNLNHDAMYWYRQDPGQGLRLIYYSQIVNDFQKGDIAEGYSVSREKKESFPLTVTSAQKNPTAFYLCASSGKRWNEQFFGPGTRLTVL.

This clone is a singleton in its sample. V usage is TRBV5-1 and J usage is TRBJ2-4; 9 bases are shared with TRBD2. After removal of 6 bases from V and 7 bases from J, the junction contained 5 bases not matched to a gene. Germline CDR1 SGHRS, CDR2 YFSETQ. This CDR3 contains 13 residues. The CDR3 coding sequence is TGCGCCAGCAATATAGCGGGAGACAACATTCAGTACTTC. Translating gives CASNIAGDNIQYF.